These 4 T cell receptor beta chains were all obtained from the same sample, sequenced in a study of human T cells and chemical hapten exposure listed by TCRdb under 2021. In light of the paper, this sample's time point label describes: patch test 1, 2 weeks after DPC sensitization. The treatment or condition tag for this specimen amounts to: therapeutic diphenylcyclopropenone sensitization with weekly scalp DPC. Total RNA was extracted from unfractionated whole blood that had been collected in Tempus Blood RNA tubes. The library relied on RACE. This sample was sequenced with a NextSeq 500. The public reads were quality trimmed at Q25 with fastp and then assembled into clones with MiXCR by TCRdb, keeping productive beta chains. Rows with one shared CDR3 protein collapse into an entry with the most common genes and DNA. Recorded for this sample are roughly 50,000 distinct CDR3 sequences; more than 9.5% of them occurred a single time. The top ten hold under 2% of the sample.

The input for sequencing was whole blood, taken in connection with sensitization to the hapten diphenylcyclopropenone (DPC). All receptors derive from a woman in her thirties or forties with alopecia areata. Some clones in this sample may be carry-over from other donors' samples.

The chain is built from TRBV28 and TRBJ1-2; possible D gene TRBD1, 5 bases. Germline V gives CDR1 MDHEN, CDR2 SYDVKM. The V and J ends lost 6 bases and 8 bases respectively, with 7 bases between them. This CDR3 region has 10 residues. CDR3 amino acids: CASRDRGYTF. The CDR3 nucleotides are TGTGCCAGCAGAGACAGAGGCTACACCTTC.

In this sample, this clonotype turned up many times. V is TRBV28 and J is TRBJ1-1; TRBD1 agrees at 7 bases. Trimming cost V 6 bases and J 7 bases; bases outside gene matches: 11. Germline V CDR1 and CDR2: MDHEN, SYDVKM. This CDR3 has 14 amino acids. The CDR3 nucleotides read TGTGCCAGCAGCTCTCCCGAGGGGGCTAATGAAGCTTTCTTT. It yields the protein CASSSPEGANEAFF. Full variable domain (rest looked up from reference TRBV28 and TRBJ1-1): DVKVTQSSRYLVKRTGEKVFLECVQDMDHENMFWYRQDPGLGLRLIYFSYDVKMKEKGDIPEGYSVSREKKERFSLILESASTNQTSMYLCASSSPEGANEAFFGQGTRLTVV.

This clonotype was observed a handful of times. The gene calls are TRBV18 and TRBJ1-4; D gene ambiguous. This CDR3 spans 13 amino acids. V was trimmed by 3 bases and J by 2 bases, leaving 4 bases between them. The germline CDR1 and CDR2 sequences are KGHSH and LQKENI. The CDR3, as DNA: TGTGCCAGCTCACCCTTGACTAATGAAAAACTGTTTTTT. Its protein product is CASSPLTNEKLFF.

Only a few counts were recorded for this clonotype. The V and J genes are TRBV20-1 and TRBJ1-1; D may be TRBD1 (5 bases). Trimming took 3 bases from V and 3 from J, leaving 11 bases between them. CDR3 length: 13 amino acids. CDR1 is DFQATT and CDR2 is SNEGSKA in the germline V gene (reference sequence). CDR3 sequence reads: CSASQGSDTEAFF. In DNA form, the CDR3 reads TGCAGTGCTAGTCAGGGAAGCGACACTGAAGCTTTCTTT.